Listed here are 28 T cell receptor beta chains from one sample, sequenced in a study of shared clonotypes between healthy human individuals. Produced via immunoSEQ multiplex PCR; TCRdb's table is partial and in-frame only. In the table there are about 730,000 clones, around 70% of which are singletons. Sequencing was performed on memory CD4+ T cells sorted from blood. Subset described: CD45RA-negative fraction. Source of these receptors: a woman aged 25 to 39 in good health.

CDR3 coding DNA: TGTGCCAGCAGTGAACAGGACAGAATCTACGAGCGATACTTC. It specifies CASSEQDRIYERYF. This chain links TRBV6-1 with TRBJ2-7; D is perhaps TRBD1 (6 bases). This CDR3 is 14 amino acids long. The V end was cut by 2 bases, the J end by 13 bases, with 21 bases between. Germline CDR1 MNHNS, CDR2 SASEGT.

The chain is built from TRBV7-9 and TRBJ2-7; 8 bases map to TRBD2. Germline CDR1 and CDR2: SEHNR and FQNEAQ (reference sequence). The V and J ends lost 4 bases and 2 bases, in that order; junction bases with no gene match: 10. The CDR3 is made up of 16 amino acids. CDR3 DNA sequence: TGTGCCAGCAGCTCCCAGCGGCTAGCGGGCCCCTACGAGCAGTACTTC. It encodes CASSSQRLAGPYEQYF.

There are a few counts of this clone. The rearrangement links TRBV7-9 to TRBJ2-7, with D perhaps TRBD1 (6 bases). V was cut by 6 bases and J by 0 bases, with 15 bases left in between. The CDR3 loop spans 15 amino acids. Germline CDR1 is SEHNR and CDR2 is FQNEAQ (reference sequence). The CDR3 reads CASSMRTANSYEQYF. The CDR3 nucleotides read TGTGCCAGCAGTATGCGGACAGCTAACTCCTACGAGCAGTACTTC.

The chain has TRBV11-2 and TRBJ2-5, with TRBD2 as a possible D gene (5 bases). Trimming removed 5 bases from V and 1 base from J, with 11 bases in between. This CDR3 contains 14 residues. CDR1 and CDR2 from the germline V gene are SGHAT and FQNNGV. CDR3 coding DNA: TGTGCCAGCAGCCCGGACTCGATCCAAGAGACCCAGTACTTC. Encoded protein: CASSPDSIQETQYF.

This clone was seen more than once but under ten times. The gene calls are TRBV6-1 and TRBJ1-3; TRBD1 matches at 8 bases. The CDR3 is 14 residues long. The V segment lost 3 bases and the J segment 4 bases; nucleotides outside the gene matches: 2. CDR1 and CDR2 (germline): MNHNS, SASEGT. The CDR3 DNA sequence: TGTGCCAGCAGTGAGGGACAGGTCGGAAACACCATATATTTT. Residues: CASSEGQVGNTIYF.

This clone was observed a handful of times. This chain links TRBV10-3 with TRBJ1-3; TRBD1 aligns across 8 bases. With V trimmed by 6 bases and J by 4 bases, 5 bases remained unmatched. Per germline, CDR1 ENHRY and CDR2 SYGVKD. This CDR3 has 14 amino acids. The CDR3 loop reads CAIRSDRGGNTIYF. The CDR3 region has the DNA TGTGCCATCAGGAGCGACAGGGGCGGAAACACCATATATTTT.

The genes are TRBV2 and TRBJ2-7, with 7 bases matching TRBD1. This CDR3 region has 14 residues. Per germline, CDR1 SNHLY and CDR2 FYNNEI. The trim removed 6 bases at V and 2 bases at J, leaving 7 bases unmatched. The CDR3 DNA is TGTGCCAGCAGGAAATCCGGGACAGCCTACGAGCAGTACTTC. Protein product: CASRKSGTAYEQYF.

This clone was recorded at least ten times. The chain combines TRBV6-1 with TRBJ1-1; D gene ambiguous. V lost 5 bases, J lost 5 bases, and 12 bases lay in between. This CDR3 comprises 13 residues. Germline CDR1 is MNHNS and CDR2 is SASEGT. CDR3 residues: CASSPQLGTEAFF. The CDR3 DNA sequence: TGTGCCAGCAGTCCTCAACTAGGTACTGAAGCTTTCTTT.

The chain recombines TRBV6-5 with TRBJ2-7, with TRBD1 matching 8 bases. V lost 6 bases to trimming and J lost 0 bases; unmatched junction nucleotides: 7. Germline V gene data show CDR1 as MNHEY and CDR2 as SVGAGI. There are 15 residues in the CDR3. DNA for the CDR3: TGTGCCAGCAGCCCTGAGCAGGGGGCCTCCTACGAGCAGTACTTC. Translating it yields CASSPEQGASYEQYF.

The V call is TRBV28, the J call TRBJ2-7; D could derive from TRBD1 or TRBD2 (5 bases each). This CDR3 is built from 13 residues. V lost 4 bases and J 2 bases, leaving 9 bases between the germline ends. In germline, CDR1 is MDHEN, CDR2 SYDVKM. The CDR3 here is CASSSWGPYEQYF. Written as DNA, the CDR3 is TGTGCCAGCAGTTCCTGGGGACCCTACGAGCAGTACTTC.

Details on this clone: This same CDR3 is encoded by further DNA sequences in the sample. The chain combines TRBV5-4 with TRBJ1-1, with TRBD1 identical over 9 bases. V shed 2 bases and J 1 base; nucleotides not matched to a gene: 3. Germline loops: CDR1 SGHNT, CDR2 YYREEE (reference sequence). The CDR3 contains 15 residues. Here the CDR3 reads CASSFDRGGNTEAFF. DNA for the CDR3: TGTGCCAGCAGCTTCGACAGGGGGGGGAACACTGAAGCTTTCTTT.

The rearrangement links TRBV6-1 to TRBJ1-4, with D unresolved. CDR1 is MNHNS, CDR2 SASEGT, per germline. Between the trimmed V and J ends, which lost 3 bases and 4 bases, there was a span of 12 bases. The CDR3 length is 15 residues. CDR3: CASSESQIHNEKLFF. The CDR3 nucleotides are TGTGCCAGCAGTGAGTCCCAGATACATAATGAAAAACTGTTTTTT.

V gene TRBV7-3 combines with J gene TRBJ2-7; D is unresolved. V gave up 2 bases and J gave up 6 bases, with 11 bases separating them. The CDR3 is 13 residues long. Germline V gives CDR1 SGHTA, CDR2 FQGTGA. For the CDR3, the DNA is TGTGCCAGCAGCTTATTTAAGGATGGCGAGCAGTACTTC. It specifies CASSLFKDGEQYF.

This clone was counted between two and nine times. The chain links TRBV28 to TRBJ2-3, with D uncertain. Germline assignment: CDR1 MDHEN and CDR2 SYDVKM. The length of the CDR3 is 11 residues. V was clipped by 8 bases and J by 6 bases, with 9 bases between them. CDR3 coding DNA: TGTGCCAGCCTCGGCTGGGATACGCAGTATTTT. This translates into CASLGWDTQYF.

The V call is TRBV6-5, the J call TRBJ1-3, with a tentative D call TRBD1 (5 bases). Per the germline V gene, CDR1 is MNHEY and CDR2 is SVGAGI. Trimming pared 5 bases from V and 1 base from J, leaving 12 bases between. There are 15 residues in the CDR3. Written as DNA, the CDR3 is TGTGCCAGCAGTACCGGGGCCGAGTCTGGAAACACCATATATTTT. Protein: CASSTGAESGNTIYF.

In its sample, this clone was seen many times. This chain connects TRBV5-6 to TRBJ1-1; D is ambiguous. V dropped 4 bases and J dropped 1 base, with 14 bases sitting between them. The CDR3 runs 15 residues. Germline CDR1 is SGHDT and CDR2 is YYEEEE. CDR3 protein: CASSPLGWQNTEAFF. Here the CDR3 DNA reads TGTGCCAGCAGCCCCCTGGGGTGGCAGAACACTGAAGCTTTCTTT.

In this sample, this clone turned up once. The rearrangement links TRBV27 to TRBJ2-3; 10 nucleotides agree with TRBD2. The J segment lost 6 bases and the V segment lost 4 bases, leaving 7 bases of the junction unmatched. The CDR3 has 15 residues. CDR1 is MNHEY, CDR2 SMNVEV, per germline (reference sequence). This CDR3 reads CASSSSLAGKDTQYF. The CDR3 bases are TGTGCCAGCAGTTCTTCACTAGCGGGAAAGGATACGCAGTATTTT.

This chain joins TRBV1 and TRBJ2-4. TRBV1 is tagged as a pseudogene. The CDR3 is 20 amino acids. CDR3 region: CTSSQECYLSDTRAKNIQYF. The CDR3 DNA sequence: TGCACCAGCAGCCAAGAGTGCTATTTGAGTGATACAAGGGCCAAAAACATTCAGTACTTC.

This clone was detected only a few times. Other nucleotide sequences in the sample specify the same CDR3. This sequence joins TRBV5-1 and TRBJ2-2; 11 nucleotides align to TRBD1. The germline V gene has CDR1 SGHRS and CDR2 YFSETQ. The length of the CDR3 is 15 residues. The V gene end was trimmed by 3 bases and the J gene end by 4 bases; junction bases not matched to a gene: 2. The CDR3 sequence is CASSSGTGGTGELFF. The CDR3 region has the DNA TGCGCCAGCAGCTCCGGGACAGGGGGCACCGGGGAGCTGTTTTTT.

J is TRBJ1-1 and V is TRBV6-1, with D unclear. The CDR3 loop spans 13 amino acids. Germline V gene lookup returns CDR1 MNHNS and CDR2 SASEGT. V shed 6 bases and J shed 5 bases, with 13 bases lying between them. CDR3 residues: CASRLSELTEAFF. Written as DNA, the CDR3 is TGTGCCAGCAGATTATCTGAGTTGACTGAAGCTTTCTTT.

This chain joins TRBV18 and TRBJ2-7; perhaps TRBD1 as D (6 bases). V was cut by 2 bases and J by 5 bases, with 13 bases left in between. Germline CDR1 reads KGHSH; CDR2 reads LQKENI. The CDR3 sequence is 14 residues long. CDR3 bases: TGTGCCAGCTCACCAAGGGGGATCGGCGACGAGCAGTACTTC. Residues: CASSPRGIGDEQYF.

The genes are TRBV7-2 and TRBJ2-1, with 14 bases aligning to TRBD2. CDR3 length equals 19 residues. With 1 base clipped from V and 4 bases from J, the junction kept 9 bases outside the gene matches. Germline-derived CDR1 and CDR2 are SGHTA and FQGNSA. DNA for the CDR3: TGTGCCAGCAGCTTAGTGAGGGGACTAGCGGGAGTTGCATACAATGAGCAGTTCTTC. Translation: CASSLVRGLAGVAYNEQFF.

The chain couples TRBV7-8 to TRBJ2-1; 9 bases agree with TRBD2. With V trimmed by 3 bases and J by 2 bases, 2 bases remained unmatched. CDR1 and CDR2 (germline): SGHVS, FQNEAQ. CDR3 size: 15 residues. The CDR3 nucleotides are TGTGCCAGCAGCTTTCTAGCGGGAACCTACAATGAGCAGTTCTTC. Its protein product is CASSFLAGTYNEQFF.

V gene TRBV18 combines with J gene TRBJ2-1; possibly TRBD2 for D (6 bases). V gave up 5 bases and J gave up 5 bases, with 16 bases separating them. From germline, CDR1 is KGHSH and CDR2 LQKENI. CDR3 length equals 15 residues. CDR3 coding DNA: TGTGCCAGCTCAGGGGCGGGGAGCGGAAACAATGAGCAGTTCTTC. Amino acid sequence: CASSGAGSGNNEQFF.

This chain connects TRBV11-1 to TRBJ2-5; TRBD1 is a possible D gene (6 bases). This CDR3 is 16 amino acids long. Trimming took 3 bases from V and 5 from J, leaving 19 bases between them. Germline loops: CDR1 SGHAT, CDR2 FQDESV (reference sequence). The chain's CDR3 is CASSLQGRGAGETQYF. The CDR3, as DNA: TGTGCCAGCAGCTTGCAAGGCAGGGGCGCAGGGGAGACCCAGTACTTC.

V and J are TRBV19 and TRBJ2-1, with 9 bases matching TRBD1. This CDR3 is 14 amino acids long. CDR1 LNHDA and CDR2 SQIVND come from the germline V gene (reference sequence). Unmatched junction bases numbered 5, after V lost 3 bases and J lost 8 bases. The CDR3 coding sequence is TGTGCCAGTAGTATTAGGACAGGGGTTGATGAGCAGTTCTTC. Its translation is CASSIRTGVDEQFF.

Comment on this clone: A much larger clone lies a single base off, so this may be a read error. The sample contains more than one DNA sequence encoding this CDR3. The chain uses TRBV18 and TRBJ2-5, with D possibly TRBD1 on 6 matching bases. This CDR3 has 15 amino acids. The germline V gene encodes CDR1 KGHSH and CDR2 LQKENI. V was pared by 3 bases and J by 0 bases, with 11 bases between. The CDR3 region has the DNA TGTGCCAGCTCACCCCGGACAGCGTACCAAGAGACCCAGTACTTC. It yields the protein CASSPRTAYQETQYF.

The chain has TRBV19 and TRBJ1-5, with 8 bases that match TRBD1. After removal of 5 bases from V and 7 bases from J, the junction contained 10 bases not matched to a gene. Germline lookup yields CDR1 LNHDA and CDR2 SQIVND (reference sequence). The CDR3 is 15 amino acids. Here the CDR3 reads CASSPRTGRQQPQHF. As DNA, the CDR3 is TGTGCCAGTAGTCCCAGGACAGGGAGGCAGCAGCCCCAGCATTTT.